This T cell receptor beta chain emerged from a study of T-cell memory formation after mild COVID-19. Notes on the study in general: Some clones that responded were present in memory (sampled pre-infection), which suggests cross-reactive memory joined. Clones shrinking between day 15 and 85 showed a balanced CD4/CD8 split, and those that grew later tilted toward CD4+. SARS-CoV-2 specificity of second-wave clones peaking day 37 was unconfirmed.

Concerning this clonotype: What it binds is unknown.

CDR1 is DFQATT, CDR2 SNEGSKA, per germline (reference sequence). The J segment lost 10 bases and the V segment lost 3 bases, leaving 10 bases of the junction unmatched. The CDR3 runs 15 residues. TCRdb reprocessed the 5' RACE reads with MiXCR, giving one entry per CDR3 protein. This sample has 470,000 or so distinct CDR3 sequences, with approximately 18% found just once. Sequencing was done on a sample of PBMCs or a T cell subset sorted from them (not recorded which). The TCR was taken from a man between 18 and 29 years old who had mild COVID-19 (a few samples of this study predate the infection). Cell type and time point are not known. The rearrangement joins TRBV20-1 to TRBJ2-1; TRBD2 aligns across 12 bases. CDR3 bases: TGCAGTGCTAGGGCCGGGACTAGCGGGCGATCAGAGCAGTTCTTC. This translates into CSARAGTSGRSEQFF.